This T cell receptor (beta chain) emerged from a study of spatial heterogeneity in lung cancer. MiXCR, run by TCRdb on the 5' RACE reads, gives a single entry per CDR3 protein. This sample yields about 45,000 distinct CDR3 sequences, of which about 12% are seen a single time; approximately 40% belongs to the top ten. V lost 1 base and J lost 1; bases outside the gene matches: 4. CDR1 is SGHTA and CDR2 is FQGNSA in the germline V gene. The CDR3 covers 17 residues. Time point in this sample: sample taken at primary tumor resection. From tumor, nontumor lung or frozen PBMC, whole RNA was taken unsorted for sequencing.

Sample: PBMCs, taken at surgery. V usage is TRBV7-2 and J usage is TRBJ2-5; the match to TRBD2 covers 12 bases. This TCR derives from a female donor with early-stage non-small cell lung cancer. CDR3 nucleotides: TGTGCCAGCAGCTTAGGGCTAGCGGGGGGGCTCCAAGAGACCCAGTACTTC. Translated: CASSLGLAGGLQETQYF. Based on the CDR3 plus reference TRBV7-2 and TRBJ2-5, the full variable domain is GAGVSQSPSNKVTEKGKDVELRCDPISGHTALYWYRQSLGQGLEFLIYFQGNSAPDKSGLPSDRFSAERTGGSVSTLTIQRTQQEDSAVYLCASSLGLAGGLQETQYFGPGTRLLVL.